The clone carrying this TCR beta chain was counted only a few times. Its target is unknown. TCRdb analysed the 5' RACE reads with MiXCR anew, one entry per CDR3 protein. This table holds 340,000 or so distinct CDR3 sequences, approximately 12% found once. These data belong to a study of T cells after yellow fever vaccination. Findings and caveats of the study: Across the CD4 and CD8 compartments, a small share of clonotypes was present in both. Peaking on day 5 versus 15, the secondary response was faster but weaker. Abundant contaminating clonotypes from the bulk population could appear in FACS-sorted repertoires. Most clones from primary vaccination were detected again post-booster (about 95% CD4, around 90% CD8).

Per the germline V gene, CDR1 is SGHTA and CDR2 is FQGNSA. The V and J ends lost 3 bases and 1 base respectively, with 12 bases between them. The CDR3 consists of 15 residues. This sequence joins TRBV7-2 and TRBJ2-5; D is tentatively TRBD1 or TRBD2 (5 bases each). The source of this sequence is a man aged 18 to 29 who received the YFV17D yellow fever vaccine. The material was CD4+ T cells sorted from PBMCs, obtained 15 days after the yellow fever booster vaccination. CDR3 sequence reads: CASSFRDGSQETQYF. DNA for the CDR3: TGTGCCAGCAGCTTCCGGGACGGCAGCCAAGAGACCCAGTACTTC.